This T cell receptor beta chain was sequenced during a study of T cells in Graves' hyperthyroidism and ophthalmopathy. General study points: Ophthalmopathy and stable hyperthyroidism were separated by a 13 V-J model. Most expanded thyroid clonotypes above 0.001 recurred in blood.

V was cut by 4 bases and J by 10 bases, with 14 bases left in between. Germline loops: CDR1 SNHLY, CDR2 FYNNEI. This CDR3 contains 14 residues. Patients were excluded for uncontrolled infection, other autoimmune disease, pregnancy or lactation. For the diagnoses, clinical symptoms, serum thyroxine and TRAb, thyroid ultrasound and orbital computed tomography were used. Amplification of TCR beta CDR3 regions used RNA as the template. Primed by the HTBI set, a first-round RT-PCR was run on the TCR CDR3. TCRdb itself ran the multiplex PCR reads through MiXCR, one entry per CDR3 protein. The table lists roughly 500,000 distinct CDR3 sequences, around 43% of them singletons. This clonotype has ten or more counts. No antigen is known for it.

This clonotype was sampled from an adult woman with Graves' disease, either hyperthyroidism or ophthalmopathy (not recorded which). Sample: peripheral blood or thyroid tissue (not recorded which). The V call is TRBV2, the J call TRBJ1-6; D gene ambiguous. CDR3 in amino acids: CASSGTHRESPLHF. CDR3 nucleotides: TGTGCCAGCAGTGGAACGCACCGGGAATCACCCCTCCACTTT.